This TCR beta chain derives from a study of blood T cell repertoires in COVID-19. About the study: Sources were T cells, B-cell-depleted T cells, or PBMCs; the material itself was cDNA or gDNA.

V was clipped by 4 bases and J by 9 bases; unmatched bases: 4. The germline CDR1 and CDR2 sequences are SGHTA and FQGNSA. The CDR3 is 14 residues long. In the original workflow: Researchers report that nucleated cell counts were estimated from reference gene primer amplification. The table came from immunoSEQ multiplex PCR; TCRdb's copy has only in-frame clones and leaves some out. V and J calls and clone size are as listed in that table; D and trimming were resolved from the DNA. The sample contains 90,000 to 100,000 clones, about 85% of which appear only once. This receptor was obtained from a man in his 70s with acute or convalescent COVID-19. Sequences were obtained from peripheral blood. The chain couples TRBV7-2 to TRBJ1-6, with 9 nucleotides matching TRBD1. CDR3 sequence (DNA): TGTGCCAGCAGCTGGGACAGGGCTACTTCACCCCTCCACTTT. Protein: CASSWDRATSPLHF.